A single sample is the source of the 14 T cell receptor beta chains below, sequenced in a study of CD8+ T cells in alopecia areata. RNA was extracted and reverse transcribed into cDNA as the sequencing template. Method: immunoSEQ multiplex PCR; TCRdb's copy keeps in-frame clones and lacks some. The sample has 100,000 to 150,000 clones; 45% to 50% are singletons. Sequencing used CD8+ T cells sorted from blood, obtained at week 0. Receptor source: a human donor with alopecia areata.

This clone was counted once. This rearrangement joins TRBV25-1 to TRBJ1-5; perhaps TRBD1 as D (5 bases). With 5 bases removed from V and 6 bases from J, the gap between germline ends came to 11 bases. There are 13 residues in the CDR3. Germline V lookup: CDR1 MGHDK, CDR2 SYGVNS. In DNA form, the CDR3 reads TGTGCCAGCAGTCCGGGGGGAGGTCAGCCCCAGCATTTT. Residues: CASSPGGGQPQHF.

This clone turned up a few times. V usage is TRBV11-2 and J usage is TRBJ1-1; D call uncertain. Trimming pared 3 bases from V and 3 bases from J, leaving 8 bases between. Germline-derived CDR1 and CDR2 are SGHAT and FQNNGV. CDR3 length: 13 amino acids. The CDR3 DNA reads as TGTGCCAGCAGCTTTGACCCCGACACTGAAGCTTTCTTT. Translating gives CASSFDPDTEAFF.

The CDR3 DNA reads TGCAGCGCCGTGGGGGAGCCGAACACCGGGGAGCTGTTTTTT. It specifies CSAVGEPNTGELFF. The chain combines TRBV29-1 with TRBJ2-2, with D possibly called TRBD1 or TRBD2 (5 bases each). Per the germline V gene, CDR1 is SQVTM and CDR2 is ANQGSEA. The CDR3 contains 14 residues. V dropped 7 bases and J dropped 0 bases, with 12 bases sitting between them.

This clone turned up a few times. The chain joins TRBV2 to TRBJ2-3; TRBD2 matches 10 bases. The J segment lost 7 bases and the V segment lost 3 bases, leaving 7 bases of the junction unmatched. Germline V lookup: CDR1 SNHLY, CDR2 FYNNEI. The CDR3 totals 15 residues. CDR3 region: CASSDERGGDYTQYF. CDR3 sequence (DNA): TGTGCCAGCAGTGATGAGCGGGGGGGCGACTATACGCAGTATTTT.

This rearrangement joins TRBV5-6 to TRBJ2-7; 8 bases map to TRBD1. V lost 4 bases and J lost 2; bases outside the gene matches: 2. The CDR3 spans 13 residues. Germline V gene sequence: CDR1 SGHDT, CDR2 YYEEEE. The CDR3 DNA sequence: TGTGCCAGCAGCGCGACAGGGGCCTACGAGCAGTACTTC. Its protein product is CASSATGAYEQYF.

CDR3 in amino acids: CASSPIQGQHSYEQYF. The CDR3 nucleotides are TGCGCCAGCAGCCCCATCCAGGGACAGCACTCCTACGAGCAGTACTTC. V and J are TRBV5-1 and TRBJ2-7; 7 bases match TRBD1. The CDR3 is 16 amino acids. After removal of 4 bases from V and 0 bases from J, the junction contained 10 bases not matched to a gene. Germline assignment: CDR1 SGHRS and CDR2 YFSETQ.

This clone was observed a single time. This sequence joins TRBV9 and TRBJ2-3; D is undetermined. V was clipped by 4 bases and J by 2 bases, with 8 bases between them. CDR1 is SGDLS, CDR2 YYNGEE, per germline. CDR3 size: 13 residues. The CDR3 nucleotides are TGTGCCAGCAGCTCCTTCCTCACAGATACGCAGTATTTT. It is translated as CASSSFLTDTQYF.

This sequence joins TRBV7-4 and TRBJ1-3, with 10 nucleotides matching TRBD1. The J segment lost 1 base and the V segment lost 4 bases, leaving 10 bases of the junction unmatched. Germline V CDR1 and CDR2: SGHVT, SQSDAQ. This CDR3 contains 18 residues. The CDR3 nucleotides read TGTGCCAGCAGCTCGGGACAGGGGAAACTTGGGTCTGGAAACACCATATATTTT. The encoded protein is CASSSGQGKLGSGNTIYF.

The chain combines TRBV30 with TRBJ1-5; D might be TRBD1 (6 bases). Germline assignment: CDR1 GTSNPN and CDR2 SVGIG (reference sequence). The CDR3 contains 14 residues. V was pared by 4 bases and J by 2 bases, with 12 bases between. CDR3 coding DNA: TGTGCCTGGAACAGGGAGGTCGGCAATCAGCCCCAGCATTTT. Translated: CAWNREVGNQPQHF.

This clone was seen only a few times. The V call is TRBV29-1, the J call TRBJ2-2, with 7 bases identical to TRBD1. V lost 4 bases to trimming and J lost 6 bases; unmatched junction nucleotides: 5. The CDR3 is 13 residues long. Germline CDR1 is SQVTM and CDR2 is ANQGSEA. The CDR3 bases are TGCAGCGTTGGAGGGGGCGAGTCCGGGGAGCTGTTTTTT. Residues: CSVGGGESGELFF.

The gene calls are TRBV5-6 and TRBJ2-7; 9 positions agree with TRBD2. With 4 bases clipped from V and 0 bases from J, the junction kept 11 bases outside the gene matches. From germline, CDR1 is SGHDT and CDR2 YYEEEE. The CDR3 loop spans 17 amino acids. The CDR3 region is CASSLGASGDRSYEQYF. The CDR3 DNA reads as TGTGCCAGCAGCCTCGGGGCTAGCGGGGACCGCTCCTACGAGCAGTACTTC.

This chain connects TRBV13 to TRBJ1-1, with D possibly TRBD1 on 5 matching bases. V was cut by 0 bases and J by 0 bases, with 5 bases left in between. This CDR3 has 14 amino acids. CDR1 is PRHDT, CDR2 FYEKMQ, per germline (reference sequence). Here the CDR3 DNA reads TGTGCCAGCAGCTTAGGGGGGGTGAACACTGAAGCTTTCTTT. Its translation is CASSLGGVNTEAFF. The whole variable domain, filled in from reference TRBV13 and TRBJ1-1, reads AAGVIQSPRHLIKEKRETATLKCYPIPRHDTVYWYQQGPGQDPQFLISFYEKMQSDKGSIPDRFSAQQFSDYHSELNMSSLELGDSALYFCASSLGGVNTEAFFGQGTRLTVV.

This clone was seen a single time. The chain has TRBV27 and TRBJ2-2; a possible D gene is TRBD2 (6 bases). Trimming cost V 5 bases and J 2 bases, with 6 bases left between them. Per germline, CDR1 MNHEY and CDR2 SMNVEV (reference sequence). There are 13 residues in the CDR3. The CDR3 sequence is CASSGTNTGELFF. DNA of the CDR3: TGTGCCAGCAGTGGGACTAACACCGGGGAGCTGTTTTTT.

This clone was detected only a few times. The gene calls are TRBV5-4 and TRBJ2-3, with D possibly TRBD2 on 7 matching bases. V was pared by 0 bases and J by 1 base, with 18 bases between. The V gene's germline CDR1 is SGHNT and CDR2 YYREEE (reference sequence). The CDR3 is 18 residues long. In DNA form, the CDR3 reads TGTGCCAGCAGCTTGGATCTTGTTGGGGGGGCACGCACAGATACGCAGTATTTT. Translating gives CASSLDLVGGARTDTQYF.